The rows below give T cell receptor beta chains drawn from one sample of a study of human T cells and chemical hapten exposure. TCRdb called the 5' RACE reads again in MiXCR, with one record for every CDR3 protein. The table lists 75,000 or so distinct CDR3 sequences, 15% to 20% of them singletons. These receptor sequences come from a female donor in good health. CDR3s include the opening cysteine and the closing phenylalanine or tryptophan. A D gene is named only where the DNA matches it firmly. A clone size is listed for some rows: how often the clone was seen (once, few, many), or a class if it is expanded.

d_gene: TRBD1
j_gene: TRBJ1-6
v_gene: TRBV28
abundance: few
CDR3nt: TGTGCCAGCAGTTTCCTTTCAATTACAGGGGGCGAAGGTTCACCCCTCCACTTT
CDR3aa: CASSFLSITGGEGSPLHF

d_gene: TRBD1
j_gene: TRBJ2-5
v_gene: TRBV7-2
abundance: .
CDR3nt: TGTGCCAGCAGCATAAACAGGGGTAAAGAGACCCAGTACTTC
CDR3aa: CASSINRGKETQYF

d_gene: TRBD1
j_gene: TRBJ2-3
v_gene: TRBV2
abundance: many
CDR3nt: TGTGCCAGCCGAGGGGACAGCCGCACAGATACGCAGTATTTT
CDR3aa: CASRGDSRTDTQYF

d_gene: TRBD1
j_gene: TRBJ2-5
v_gene: TRBV14
abundance: few
CDR3nt: TGTGCCAGCAGCCTGGACAGGCCGGGGACCCAGTACTTC
CDR3aa: CASSLDRPGTQYF

d_gene: .
j_gene: TRBJ2-1
v_gene: TRBV24-1
abundance: few
CDR3nt: TGTGCCACCAGTGATTTGACTTCCCGCGTAGGTGAGCAGTTCTTC
CDR3aa: CATSDLTSRVGEQFF

d_gene: .
j_gene: TRBJ2-3
v_gene: TRBV12-3/TRBV12-4
abundance: .
CDR3nt: TGTGCCAGCAGTTTATTGTGGACAGATACGCAGTATTTT
CDR3aa: CASSLLWTDTQYF

d_gene: .
j_gene: TRBJ2-1
v_gene: TRBV10-1
abundance: few
CDR3nt: TGCGCCAGCCTGGGGAATGAGCAGTTCTTC
CDR3aa: CASLGNEQFF

d_gene: .
j_gene: TRBJ1-5
v_gene: TRBV2
abundance: few
CDR3nt: TGTGCCAGCAGTCCTAGGACAGAGAGGAATCAGCCCCAGCATTTT
CDR3aa: CASSPRTERNQPQHF

d_gene: .
j_gene: TRBJ1-6
v_gene: TRBV18
abundance: .
CDR3nt: TGTGCCAGCTCACCAAGGCAGGACCACAATTCACCCCTCCACTTT
CDR3aa: CASSPRQDHNSPLHF

d_gene: TRBD1
j_gene: TRBJ1-1
v_gene: TRBV9
abundance: few
CDR3nt: TGTGCCAGCAGCGGGACAGGGGGCACTGAAGCTTTCTTT
CDR3aa: CASSGTGGTEAFF

d_gene: .
j_gene: TRBJ2-3
v_gene: TRBV11-2
abundance: .
CDR3nt: TGTGCCAGCAGCTTAGGGGGTAGCACAGATACGCAGTATTTT
CDR3aa: CASSLGGSTDTQYF

d_gene: TRBD1
j_gene: TRBJ2-7
v_gene: TRBV27
abundance: few
CDR3nt: TGTGCCAGCCATTCCTATACCGGGACAGGGCCCTACGAGCAGTACTTC
CDR3aa: CASHSYTGTGPYEQYF

d_gene: TRBD1
j_gene: TRBJ1-6
v_gene: TRBV20-1
abundance: .
CDR3nt: TGCAGTGCTAGAGATCCTAGGACAGGGGGCTTGAATTCACCCCTCCACTTT
CDR3aa: CSARDPRTGGLNSPLHF

d_gene: .
j_gene: TRBJ2-2
v_gene: TRBV28
abundance: .
CDR3nt: TGTGCCAGCAGCACCCTTGTAAACACCGGGGAGCTGTTTTTT
CDR3aa: CASSTLVNTGELFF